The 13 T cell receptor beta chains listed next were all sequenced from one sample in a study of molecular identifiers for immune sequencing clone quantification. TCRdb re-called the PCR reads with MiXCR, one entry per CDR3 protein. The table has about 640,000 distinct CDR3 sequences, nearly 20% seen once. Specimen: naive CD8+ T cells from blood, with Jurkat cell RNA spiked in. Subset specified: FACS-sorted CD8+CD4-CCR7+CD45RA+ naive T cells. The source is a human donor in good health. Some libraries in this study had Jurkat cell RNA spiked in.

This clonotype showed up many times. The chain has TRBV18 and TRBJ1-5; the D is unclear. Trimming cost V 1 base and J 8 bases, with 15 bases left between them. The CDR3 totals 15 residues. Germline V gives CDR1 KGHSH, CDR2 LQKENI. Here the CDR3 DNA reads TGTGCCAGCTCACCACTGGTTCGGGTTGAGGAGCCCCAGCATTTT. Translation: CASSPLVRVEEPQHF.

This clonotype was counted many times. The V and J genes are TRBV29-1 and TRBJ2-3, with D maybe TRBD2 (5 bases). This CDR3 is built from 14 residues. V was trimmed by 3 bases and J by 8 bases, leaving 18 bases between them. Germline V gene sequence: CDR1 SQVTM, CDR2 ANQGSEA. The CDR3 DNA is TGCAGCGTTGATTCCGGGGTATCACAGACTACGCAGTATTTT. The encoded protein is CSVDSGVSQTTQYF.

In its sample, this clonotype was seen a few times. The J gene is TRBJ2-5, the V gene TRBV19; 8 bases agree with TRBD2. The CDR3 totals 14 residues. Trimming took 0 bases from V and 3 from J; bases not matched to a gene: 0. The germline V gene encodes CDR1 LNHDA and CDR2 SQIVND (reference sequence). For the CDR3, the DNA is TGTGCCAGTAGTATAGAGGGACTAGAAGAGACCCAGTACTTC. Translating it yields CASSIEGLEETQYF.

J is TRBJ2-2 and V is TRBV9; D is unclear. CDR1 and CDR2 (germline): SGDLS, YYNGEE. CDR3 length: 14 amino acids. With 3 bases removed from V and 6 bases from J, the gap between germline ends came to 12 bases. CDR3 in amino acids: CASSAGYGAGELFF. The CDR3 DNA reads TGTGCCAGCAGCGCCGGGTATGGCGCCGGGGAGCTGTTTTTT.

This clonotype showed up many times. The chain joins TRBV30 to TRBJ2-7; 11 nucleotides agree with TRBD2. Unmatched junction bases numbered 10, after V lost 5 bases and J lost 4 bases. The CDR3 extends over 15 amino acids. Germline-derived CDR1 and CDR2 are GTSNPN and SVGIG (reference sequence). CDR3 DNA sequence: TGTGCCTGGCTCCCCGCCGGACTAGCGGGTTACGAGCAGTACTTC. This encodes CAWLPAGLAGYEQYF.

This clonotype has a count of ten or more. The chain links TRBV28 to TRBJ2-7, with D unresolved. The V end was cut by 5 bases, the J end by 2 bases, with 4 bases between. The CDR3 covers 11 residues. Germline V lookup: CDR1 MDHEN, CDR2 SYDVKM. CDR3 nucleotide sequence: TGTGCCAGCAGTCCCGCCTACGAGCAGTACTTC. Translating it yields CASSPAYEQYF.

This clonotype was detected a few times. CDR3 DNA: TGTGCCAGTAGTATTCGGTCGGGACAGGGATTGTTCCAGCCCCAGCATTTT. This sequence encodes CASSIRSGQGLFQPQHF. V usage is TRBV19 and J usage is TRBJ1-5; TRBD1 agrees at 9 bases. V was pared by 3 bases and J by 7 bases, with 13 bases of the junction left unmatched. CDR3 length equals 17 residues. CDR1 is LNHDA, CDR2 SQIVND, per germline (reference sequence).

This clonotype was counted ten times or more. The DNA of the CDR3 is TGCGCCAGCAGCCAAGAGCTCCGGGGGGGGTCCTACAATGAGCAGTTCTTC. It translates to CASSQELRGGSYNEQFF. The rearrangement links TRBV4-3 to TRBJ2-1; 8 nucleotides align to TRBD2. The germline V gene has CDR1 LGHNA and CDR2 YSLEER. The CDR3 covers 17 residues. J was trimmed by 1 base and V by 0 bases; bases with no gene match: 5.

About this clonotype itself: Given a much more abundant clone one base away, this may be a read error. The CDR3 does not end in the conserved phenylalanine or tryptophan, so this is likely a read error. This chain links TRBV12-3 or TRBV12-4 with TRBJ2-5; D ambiguous. The V and J ends lost 6 bases and 0 bases respectively, with 2 bases between them. CDR3 length: 11 residues. In nucleotides, the CDR3 is TGTGCCAGCAGCCACCAAGAGACCCAGTACTCC. Translation: CASSHQETQYS.

Concerning this clonotype: This may be a read error, as it is one base from a much larger clone. J is TRBJ2-2 and V is TRBV5-6; TRBD1 matches at 9 bases. Germline V gives CDR1 SGHDT, CDR2 YYEEEE. The CDR3 has 16 amino acids. With V trimmed by 4 bases and J by 4 bases, 8 bases remained unmatched. CDR3 amino acids: CASSPFDRGSTGELFF. For the CDR3, the DNA is TGTGCCAGCAGCCCCTTCGACAGGGGGAGCACCGGGGAGCTGTTTTTT. Based on the CDR3 plus reference TRBV5-6 and TRBJ2-2, the full variable domain is DAGVTQSPTHLIKTRGQQVTLRCSPKSGHDTVSWYQQALGQGPQFIFQYYEEEERQRGNFPDRFSGHQFPNYSSELNVNALLLGDSALYLCASSPFDRGSTGELFFGEGSRLTVL.

As regards this clonotype: At one of its ends the junction is not consistent with the germline gene, which may arise from a read error. J is TRBJ2-2 and V is TRBV7-3, with 8 nucleotides matching TRBD2. Germline lookup yields CDR1 SGHTA and CDR2 FQGTGA. The CDR3 runs to 16 residues. CDR3 sequence: CASSLTAGENTGGLFF. In DNA, the CDR3 is TGTGCCAGCAGCTTAACAGCGGGGGAGAACACCGGGGGGCTGTTTTTT.

The table lists this clonotype with many counts. The chain uses TRBV28 and TRBJ2-7; 7 nucleotides align to TRBD2. CDR1 is MDHEN, CDR2 SYDVKM, per germline. Trimming removed 3 bases from V and 6 bases from J; junction bases left unmatched: 8. The CDR3 runs to 14 residues. Here the CDR3 DNA reads TGTGCCAGCAGTTTGTCTGGACTAGTCCCCGAGCAGTACTTC. Residues: CASSLSGLVPEQYF.

Ten or more counts support this clonotype. V and J are TRBV20-1 and TRBJ1-1; D not certain. V dropped 3 bases and J dropped 8 bases, with 10 bases sitting between them. Germline V gives CDR1 DFQATT, CDR2 SNEGSKA (reference sequence). CDR3 size: 11 residues. CDR3 in DNA: TGCAGTGCTAGTATCAGTTGGGAAGCTTTCTTT. It yields the protein CSASISWEAFF.